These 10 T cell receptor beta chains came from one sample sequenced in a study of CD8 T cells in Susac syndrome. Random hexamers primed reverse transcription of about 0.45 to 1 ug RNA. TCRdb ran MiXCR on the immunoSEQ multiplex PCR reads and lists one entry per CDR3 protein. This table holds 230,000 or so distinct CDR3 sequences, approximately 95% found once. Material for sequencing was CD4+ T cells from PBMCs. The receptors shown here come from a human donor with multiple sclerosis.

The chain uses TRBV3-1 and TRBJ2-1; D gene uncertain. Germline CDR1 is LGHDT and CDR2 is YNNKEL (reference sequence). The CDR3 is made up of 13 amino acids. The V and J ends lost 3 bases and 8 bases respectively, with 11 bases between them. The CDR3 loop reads CASSQVTTHEQFF. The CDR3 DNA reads TGTGCCAGCAGCCAGGTAACCACCCATGAGCAGTTCTTC.

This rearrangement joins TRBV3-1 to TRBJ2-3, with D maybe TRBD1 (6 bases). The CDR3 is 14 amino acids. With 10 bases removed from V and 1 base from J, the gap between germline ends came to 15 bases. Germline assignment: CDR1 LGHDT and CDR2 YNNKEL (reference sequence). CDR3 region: CATKGQTRTDTQYF. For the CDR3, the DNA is TGTGCCACCAAAGGACAGACCCGCACAGATACGCAGTATTTT.

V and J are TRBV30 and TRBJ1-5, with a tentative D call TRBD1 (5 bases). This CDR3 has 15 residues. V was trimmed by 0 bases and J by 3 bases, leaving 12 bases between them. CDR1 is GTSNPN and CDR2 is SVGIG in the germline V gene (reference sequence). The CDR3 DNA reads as TGTGCCTGGAGTGTAGCAGGGCAGTACAATCAGCCCCAGCATTTT. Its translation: CAWSVAGQYNQPQHF. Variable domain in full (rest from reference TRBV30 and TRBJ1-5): SQTIHQWPATLVQPVGSPLSLECTVEGTSNPNLYWYRQAAGRGLQLLFYSVGIGQISSEVPQNLSASRPQDRQFILSSKKLLLSDSGFYLCAWSVAGQYNQPQHFGDGTRLSIL.

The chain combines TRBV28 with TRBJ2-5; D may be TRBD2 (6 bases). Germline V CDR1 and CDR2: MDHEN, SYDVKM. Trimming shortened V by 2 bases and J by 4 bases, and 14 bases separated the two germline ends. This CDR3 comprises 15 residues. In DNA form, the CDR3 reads TGTGCCAGCAGTTTAAATGTCGGGGGTCCAGAGACCCAGTACTTC. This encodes CASSLNVGGPETQYF.

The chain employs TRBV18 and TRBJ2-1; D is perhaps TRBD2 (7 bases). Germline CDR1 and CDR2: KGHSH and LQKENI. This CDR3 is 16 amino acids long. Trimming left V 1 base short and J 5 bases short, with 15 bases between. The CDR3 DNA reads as TGTGCCAGCTCACCACGGTGGAGCGGGACAAACAATGAGCAGTTCTTC. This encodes CASSPRWSGTNNEQFF.

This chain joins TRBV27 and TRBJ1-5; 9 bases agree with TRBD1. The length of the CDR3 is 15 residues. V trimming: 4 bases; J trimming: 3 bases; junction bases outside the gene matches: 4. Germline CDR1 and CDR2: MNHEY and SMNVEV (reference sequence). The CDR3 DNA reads TGTGCCAGCAGTTGGACAGGGGTGGCCAATCAGCCCCAGCATTTT. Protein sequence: CASSWTGVANQPQHF.

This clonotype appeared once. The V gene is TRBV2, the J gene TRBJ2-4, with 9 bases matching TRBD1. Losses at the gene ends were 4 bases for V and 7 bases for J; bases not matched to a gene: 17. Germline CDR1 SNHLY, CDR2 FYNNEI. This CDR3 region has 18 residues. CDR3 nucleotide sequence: TGTGCCAGCAGTGGGGGACAGGGAAGGATGTGGGCCGGGAACATTCAGTACTTC. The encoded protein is CASSGGQGRMWAGNIQYF.

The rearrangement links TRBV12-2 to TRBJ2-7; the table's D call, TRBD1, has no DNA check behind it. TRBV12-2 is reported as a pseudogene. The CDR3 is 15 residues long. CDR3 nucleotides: TGTGCAAGTCGCTCATGCCGGGACCCCCCGTCCGAGCAGTACTTC. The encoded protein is CASRSCRDPPSEQYF.

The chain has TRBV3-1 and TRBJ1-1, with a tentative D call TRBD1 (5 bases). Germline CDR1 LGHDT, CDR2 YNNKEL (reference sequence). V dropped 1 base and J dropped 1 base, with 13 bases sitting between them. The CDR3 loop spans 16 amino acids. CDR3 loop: CASSQGSRQPNTEAFF. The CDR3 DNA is TGTGCCAGCAGCCAAGGTTCGCGACAGCCGAACACTGAAGCTTTCTTT.

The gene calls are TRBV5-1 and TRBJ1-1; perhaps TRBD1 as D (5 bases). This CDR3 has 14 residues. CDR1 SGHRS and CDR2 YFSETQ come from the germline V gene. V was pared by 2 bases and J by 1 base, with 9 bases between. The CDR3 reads CASSFGDANTEAFF. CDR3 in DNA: TGCGCCAGCAGCTTCGGGGACGCGAACACTGAAGCTTTCTTT.